This TCR beta chain came from a study of blood T cells in healthy people across ages. Every donor contributed roughly 11 milliliters of peripheral blood by blood draw. Together with a sample-barcoded 5' primer, a J-beta primer mix was included in a second PCR lasting about 6 to 11 cycles. Via MiXCR, TCRdb re-called the 5' RACE reads, giving one row per CDR3 protein. The table has a few hundred thousand distinct CDR3 sequences, 27% seen once. This clonotype was detected a few times. Material: blood. The TCR comes from a woman aged 70-85 years in good health.

The CDR3: CASSLYRTGEKLFF. The CDR3, as DNA: TGTGCCAGCAGCCTGTACCGGACGGGTGAAAAACTGTTTTTT. V and J are TRBV3-1 and TRBJ1-4, with D uncertain. CDR1 and CDR2 from the germline V gene are LGHDT and YNNKEL (reference sequence). The length of the CDR3 is 14 residues. Trimming stripped 4 bases from V and 7 bases from J, with 13 bases between.